The 19 T cell receptor beta chains given below trace back to one sample, sequenced in a study of cytomegalovirus exposure and HLA in healthy donors. PCR involved 60 Vbeta and 13 Jbeta primers. TCRdb keeps only in-frame clones here, not all; method: immunoSEQ multiplex PCR. The ten top clones account for 1.5% to 2%, within a sample of 100,000 to 150,000 clones. Sequencing input: PBMCs. The source is a man between 18 and 35 years old in good health and CMV-seronegative.

J is TRBJ2-7 and V is TRBV18, with D possibly TRBD2 on 5 matching bases. Looked up from germline, CDR1 is KGHSH and CDR2 is LQKENI. V shed 2 bases and J shed 2 bases, with 7 bases lying between them. This CDR3 has 13 amino acids. The DNA for the CDR3 is TGTGCCAGCTCACCAGGGAGCACCTACGAGCAGTACTTC. Protein sequence: CASSPGSTYEQYF.

The chain has TRBV9 and TRBJ2-7; a possible D gene is TRBD2 (6 bases). Between the trimmed V and J ends, which lost 3 bases and 7 bases, there was a span of 11 bases. Per germline, CDR1 SGDLS and CDR2 YYNGEE. The CDR3 has 12 residues. The CDR3 bases are TGTGCCAGCAGCGACAAGGCGGGAGAGCAGTACTTC. Translation: CASSDKAGEQYF.

The chain has TRBV10-3 and TRBJ1-2; D ambiguous. The V gene's germline CDR1 is ENHRY and CDR2 SYGVKD. The CDR3 is 12 residues long. V lost 3 bases and J lost 5, with 7 bases in between. CDR3 sequence (DNA): TGTGCCATCAGTGATCAGGATTATGGCTACACCTTC. Protein sequence: CAISDQDYGYTF.

The chain has TRBV9 and TRBJ2-3, with D tentatively TRBD1 (6 bases). This CDR3 is 14 amino acids long. The germline gives CDR1 SGDLS, CDR2 YYNGEE. V lost 4 bases and J 3 bases, leaving 12 bases between the germline ends. The CDR3 DNA sequence: TGTGCCAGCAGCCCGAGGGGGTTAACAGATACGCAGTATTTT. It specifies CASSPRGLTDTQYF.

The rearrangement uses TRBV28 and TRBJ1-2, with 7 nucleotides matching TRBD1. The J segment lost 8 bases and the V segment lost 2 bases, leaving 2 bases of the junction unmatched. The CDR3 sequence is 12 residues long. Germline V gene data show CDR1 as MDHEN and CDR2 as SYDVKM. CDR3 amino acids: CASSLRTGGYTF. The CDR3 coding sequence is TGTGCCAGCAGTTTAAGGACAGGCGGCTACACCTTC.

V is TRBV7-6 and J is TRBJ2-6, with a tentative D call TRBD2 (6 bases). V lost 5 bases and J lost 13, with 12 bases in between. This CDR3 is built from 12 residues. Germline CDR1 reads SGHVS; CDR2 reads FNYEAQ. CDR3 nucleotide sequence: TGTGCCAGCAGCCACCCCAGCGGGGTCCTGACTTTC. This codes for CASSHPSGVLTF.

The chain recombines TRBV19 with TRBJ1-5, with D hard to call. Trimming removed 7 bases at V and 11 bases at J, with 30 bases between. This CDR3 spans 17 amino acids. Germline V gene data show CDR1 as LNHDA and CDR2 as SQIVND (reference sequence). CDR3 DNA sequence: TGTGCCAGTACTCCGATGTCAACTGGCGGGGAAGGAAGGGCCCAGCATTTT. Amino acid sequence: CASTPMSTGGEGRAQHF.

This chain uses TRBV28 with TRBJ1-4; 8 bases are a match to TRBD1. Germline lookup yields CDR1 MDHEN and CDR2 SYDVKM. The CDR3 runs 14 residues. The V and J ends lost 0 bases and 6 bases, in that order; junction bases with no gene match: 0. CDR3 residues: CASSLWDRDEKLFF. The CDR3 DNA reads as TGTGCCAGCAGTTTATGGGACAGGGATGAAAAACTGTTTTTT.

This chain links TRBV19 with TRBJ1-2; no definite D call. The CDR3 has 11 residues. Germline V CDR1 and CDR2: LNHDA, SQIVND (reference sequence). V lost 5 bases to trimming and J lost 8 bases, with 9 bases between them. CDR3 in amino acids: CASSPSQGYTF. The CDR3, as DNA: TGTGCCAGTAGTCCTTCACAGGGCTACACCTTC.

This chain joins TRBV14 and TRBJ2-3; D perhaps matches TRBD2 (5 bases). CDR1 and CDR2 (germline): SGHDN, FVKESK. Trimming cost V 1 base and J 0 bases, with 11 bases left between them. This CDR3 contains 16 residues. The DNA of the CDR3 is TGTGCCAGCAGCCAAGTAGTTTGGAGGAGCACAGATACGCAGTATTTT. Translating it yields CASSQVVWRSTDTQYF.

This chain joins TRBV9 and TRBJ2-2; 7 bases align to TRBD2. V lost 3 bases, J lost 1 base, and 3 bases stayed unmatched. The CDR3 runs to 15 residues. Germline V lookup: CDR1 SGDLS, CDR2 YYNGEE. CDR3 sequence reads: CASSAGGGNTGELFF. CDR3 sequence (DNA): TGTGCCAGCAGCGCGGGGGGTGGGAACACCGGGGAGCTGTTTTTT. Combining the CDR3 with reference TRBV9 and TRBJ2-2 gives the whole variable domain DSGVTQTPKHLITATGQRVTLRCSPRSGDLSVYWYQQSLDQGLQFLIQYYNGEERAKGNILERFSAQQFPDLHSELNLSSLELGDSALYFCASSAGGGNTGELFFGEGSRLTVL.

J is TRBJ2-7 and V is TRBV6-1, with D unresolved. This CDR3 is 16 amino acids long. CDR1 and CDR2 from the germline V gene are MNHNS and SASEGT. Trimming removed 1 base at V and 0 bases at J, with 13 bases between. The CDR3 nucleotides read TGTGCCAGCAGTGAAGGTCTGGGTTGGAGCTCCTACGAGCAGTACTTC. Encoded protein: CASSEGLGWSSYEQYF.

The gene calls are TRBV9 and TRBJ2-5, with 12 nucleotides matching TRBD2. CDR3 length: 20 amino acids. Per the germline V gene, CDR1 is SGDLS and CDR2 is YYNGEE. Germline trimming cut 0 bases from V and 2 bases from J; bases unmatched to any gene: 14. In DNA, the CDR3 is TGTGCCAGCAGCGTAGCTCCTAGCGGGAGGGTAATCGGGAGTCAAGAGACCCAGTACTTC. Encoded protein: CASSVAPSGRVIGSQETQYF.

This chain links TRBV27 with TRBJ2-4; 7 bases match TRBD1. Per the germline V gene, CDR1 is MNHEY and CDR2 is SMNVEV (reference sequence). J gave up 9 bases and V 5 bases, and 4 bases lay outside the gene matches. CDR3 length: 12 residues. CDR3 nucleotide sequence: TGTGCCAGCAGTCGACAGGGATCCATTCAGTACTTC. The encoded protein is CASSRQGSIQYF.

The chain has TRBV5-1 and TRBJ1-4; tentatively, D is TRBD1 (5 bases). Germline V gene data show CDR1 as SGHRS and CDR2 as YFSETQ. Trimming left V 2 bases short and J 5 bases short, with 13 bases between. The CDR3 is made up of 15 amino acids. CDR3 sequence: CASSLSGMKNEKLFF. As DNA, the CDR3 is TGCGCCAGCAGCTTATCAGGGATGAAGAATGAAAAACTGTTTTTT.

The chain has TRBV29-1 and TRBJ1-1, with D unclear. The CDR3 covers 11 residues. Germline V CDR1 and CDR2: SQVTM, ANQGSEA. The V and J ends lost 4 bases and 8 bases respectively, with 11 bases between them. The CDR3 sequence: CSVVRSGEAFF. In DNA, the CDR3 is TGCAGCGTTGTTCGTTCGGGGGAAGCTTTCTTT.

V gene TRBV7-2 combines with J gene TRBJ2-1; 9 bases agree with TRBD2. This CDR3 spans 13 amino acids. Germline-derived CDR1 and CDR2 are SGHTA and FQGNSA. V lost 3 bases to trimming and J lost 13 bases; unmatched junction nucleotides: 7. In nucleotides, the CDR3 is TGTGCCAGCAGCTTCCATCGAGCGGGAGGCCAGTTCTTC. Protein sequence: CASSFHRAGGQFF.

The rearrangement joins TRBV4-1 to TRBJ1-6; 10 nucleotides match TRBD1. CDR1 is MGHRA and CDR2 is YSYEKL in the germline V gene. The CDR3 is 17 amino acids. With V trimmed by 1 base and J by 7 bases, 7 bases remained unmatched. Here the CDR3 DNA reads TGCGCCAGCAGCCAAGGAGCGGGACAGGGGTACAATTCACCCCTCCACTTT. Translating it yields CASSQGAGQGYNSPLHF.

The CDR3 DNA reads as TGTGCCAGCAGGGCGGGATCTGGTAGCACCGGGGAGCTGTTTTTT. Its protein is CASRAGSGSTGELFF. The chain couples TRBV6-1 to TRBJ2-2; the D gene is possibly TRBD2 (6 bases). V was cut by 6 bases and J by 4 bases, with 15 bases left in between. There are 15 residues in the CDR3. CDR1 is MNHNS and CDR2 is SASEGT in the germline V gene.